The clone carrying this T cell receptor beta chain was seen repeatedly, ten times or more. Its antigen is unidentified. This entry comes from a study of identical twins. Whole-study findings and limits: Out-of-frame alpha sequences shared by twins were enriched for low generation probability. Out-of-frame sharing of TCR alpha in monozygotic twins was underestimated by models.

A universal primer site was incorporated via template switching, and the cDNA contained unique molecular identifiers. TCRdb passed the 5' RACE reads through MiXCR, listing each CDR3 protein once. The table has 260,000 or so distinct CDR3 sequences, about 7.5% seen once; the top ten hold under 7%. With 6 bases removed from V and 10 bases from J, the gap between germline ends came to 19 bases. CDR1 and CDR2 from the germline V gene are SEHNR and FQNEAQ (reference sequence). The CDR3 contains 15 residues. The data also belong to a second study, concerning yellow fever vaccine responses in identical twins. In that study: As reported, the vaccine T cell response of twins seemed partly convergent and partly personalized.

The clonotype originates from a woman aged 18-35 years in good health. The chain carries TRBV7-9 and TRBJ1-6, with unresolved D. Sequenced sample: CD8+ T cells sorted from blood. In DNA, the CDR3 is TGTGCCAGCAGTTACGCCGGGAAGAGTGGATCACCCCTCCACTTT. This encodes CASSYAGKSGSPLHF.